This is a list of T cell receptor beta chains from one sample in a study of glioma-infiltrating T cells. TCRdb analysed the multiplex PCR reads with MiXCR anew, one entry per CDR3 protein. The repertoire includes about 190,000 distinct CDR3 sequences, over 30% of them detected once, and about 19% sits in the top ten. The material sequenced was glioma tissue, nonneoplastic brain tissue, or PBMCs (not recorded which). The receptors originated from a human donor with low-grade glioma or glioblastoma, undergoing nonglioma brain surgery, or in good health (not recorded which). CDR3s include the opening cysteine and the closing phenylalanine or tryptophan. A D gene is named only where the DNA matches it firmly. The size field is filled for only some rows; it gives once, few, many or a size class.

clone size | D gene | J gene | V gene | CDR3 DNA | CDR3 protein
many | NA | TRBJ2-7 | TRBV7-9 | TGTGCCAGCAGCCAAGTTCTTTACGAGCAGTACTTC | CASSQVLYEQYF
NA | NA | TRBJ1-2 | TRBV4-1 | TGCGCCAGCGGGCCCGAGAGGCCTTATGGCTACACCTTC | CASGPERPYGYTF
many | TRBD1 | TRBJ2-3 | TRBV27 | TGTGCCAGCAGTCGGGACAGGGCCAAGGGAGATACGCAGTATTTT | CASSRDRAKGDTQYF
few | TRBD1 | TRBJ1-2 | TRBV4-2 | TGTGCCAGCAGCCAGCAGACAGGGGACCGGTATGGCTACACCTTC | CASSQQTGDRYGYTF
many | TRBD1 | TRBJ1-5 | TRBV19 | TGTGCCAGTAGTATTCACACAGGGGATCGCCAGCCCCAGCATTTT | CASSIHTGDRQPQHF
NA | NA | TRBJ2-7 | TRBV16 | TGTGCCAGCAGCTATCGACGGGACTCCTACGAGCAGTACTTC | CASSYRRDSYEQYF
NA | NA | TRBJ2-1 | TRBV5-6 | TGTGCCAGCAGCTTCGAGGTAGCTGGTGAGCAGTTCTTC | CASSFEVAGEQFF
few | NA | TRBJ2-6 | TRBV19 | TGTGCCAGTAGCTCCCTTACCACCTCTGGGGCCAACGTCCTGACTTTC | CASSSLTTSGANVLTF
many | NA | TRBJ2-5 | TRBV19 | TGTGCCAGCAGCCCCGGTCTCCAGGAGACCCAGTACTTC | CASSPGLQETQYF
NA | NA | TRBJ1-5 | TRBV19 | TGTGCCAGTAGTATAGGTTTCAATAAGCCCCAGCATTTT | CASSIGFNKPQHF
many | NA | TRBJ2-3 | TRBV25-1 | TGTGCCAGCAGCAGGGAGTACGGTAACGCAGATACGCAGTATTTT | CASSREYGNADTQYF
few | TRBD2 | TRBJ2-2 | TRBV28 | TGTGCCAGCCGATCGGAGGGGATAGCGGGAGGGGGCACCGGGGAGCTGTTTTTT | CASRSEGIAGGGTGELFF
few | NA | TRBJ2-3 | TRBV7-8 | TGTGCCAGCAGCCCCCTCCGGAGACCCCTCACAGATACGCAGTATTTT | CASSPLRRPLTDTQYF
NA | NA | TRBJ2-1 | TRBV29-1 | TGCAGCTCAGGGGGGCTAGGATGGTCCTACAATGAGCAGTTCTTC | CSSGGLGWSYNEQFF
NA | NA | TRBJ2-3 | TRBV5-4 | TGTGCCAGCATCGGGTGGGGTGAGGGCACAGATACGCAGTATTTT | CASIGWGEGTDTQYF
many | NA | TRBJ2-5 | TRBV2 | TGTGCCAGCAGGACGGAAGAGACCCAGTACTTC | CASRTEETQYF
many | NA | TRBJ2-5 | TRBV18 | TGTGCCAGCTCAACAGCGGTACAAGAGACCCAGTACTTC | CASSTAVQETQYF
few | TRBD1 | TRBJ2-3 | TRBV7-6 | TGTGCCAGCAGCTTAACAGGCTGGGTGGGGGACAGCAAAGATACGCAGTATTTT | CASSLTGWVGDSKDTQYF
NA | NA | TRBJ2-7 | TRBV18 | TGTGCCAGCTCTACCGGGGCTACTAAGGACGAGCAGTACTTT | CASSTGATKDEQYF
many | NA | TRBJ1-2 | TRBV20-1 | TGCAGTGCGTCGACAGCAAACCATGGCTACACCTTC | CSASTANHGYTF
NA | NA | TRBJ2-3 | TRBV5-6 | TGTGCCAGCAGCTTGAAGGGGTTCGAGGCAGATACGCAGTATTTT | CASSLKGFEADTQYF
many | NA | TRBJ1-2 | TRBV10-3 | TGTGCCAGCGGACAACACTATGGCTACACCTTC | CASGQHYGYTF